The 21 T cell receptor beta chains presented below share a single source sample, sequenced in a study of blood T cell repertoires in COVID-19. Only in-frame clones appear in the TCRdb table, and some are missing; sequencing was by immunoSEQ multiplex PCR. The profile shows about 400,000 clones, about 90% of them singletons. The material sequenced was PBMCs or T cells enriched from blood (not recorded which). The receptors were gathered from a woman aged 25 to 39 who had recovered from COVID-19.

The J gene is TRBJ2-3, the V gene TRBV7-2, with D tentatively TRBD1 (6 bases). V gave up 5 bases and J gave up 4 bases, with 13 bases separating them. This CDR3 is built from 14 residues. From germline, CDR1 is SGHTA and CDR2 FQGNSA. The CDR3, as DNA: TGTGCCAGCAGCCCTCGGACAGTTGCAGATACGCAGTATTTT. Residues: CASSPRTVADTQYF.

The chain is built from TRBV18 and TRBJ2-5; D is unresolved. Trimming stripped 3 bases from V and 5 bases from J, with 16 bases between. Germline V gene data show CDR1 as KGHSH and CDR2 as LQKENI. The CDR3 totals 15 residues. The CDR3 region is CASSPSFFMGETQYF. As DNA, the CDR3 is TGTGCCAGCTCACCTAGCTTCTTTATGGGTGAGACCCAGTACTTC.

This clone has more than one count but fewer than ten. V is TRBV21-1 and J is TRBJ1-3. TRBV21-1 is deemed a pseudogene. This CDR3 is built from 16 residues. CDR3 sequence: CASSLLTYSSGNTIYF. The CDR3 DNA follows: TGTGCCAGCAGCCTCTTGACTTATTCATCTGGAAACACCATATATTTT.

V usage is TRBV9 and J usage is TRBJ2-7; D perhaps matches TRBD1 (5 bases). The CDR3 is 14 amino acids. CDR1 and CDR2 (germline): SGDLS, YYNGEE. The V end was cut by 2 bases, the J end by 0 bases, with 9 bases between. The CDR3 loop reads CASSVTGFSYEQYF. CDR3 sequence (DNA): TGTGCCAGCAGCGTTACAGGTTTCTCCTACGAGCAGTACTTC.

The table lists this clone with a few counts. The chain recombines TRBV7-8 with TRBJ1-4; tentatively, D is TRBD1 (6 bases). Per germline, CDR1 SGHVS and CDR2 FQNEAQ. There are 15 residues in the CDR3. The germline V and J ends were trimmed by 5 bases and 5 bases, with 15 bases remaining between them. CDR3 DNA: TGTGCCAGCAGCGCAACCGGGACACCCAATGAAAAACTGTTTTTT. It translates to CASSATGTPNEKLFF.

The rearrangement links TRBV5-6 to TRBJ2-5, with D perhaps matching TRBD2 (6 bases). V was cut by 4 bases and J by 3 bases, with 13 bases left in between. Per the germline V gene, CDR1 is SGHDT and CDR2 is YYEEEE. This CDR3 contains 14 residues. The CDR3 sequence is CASSLRRGEETQYF. CDR3 nucleotide sequence: TGTGCCAGCAGCCTGAGGAGGGGAGAAGAGACCCAGTACTTC.

V and J are TRBV11-3 and TRBJ2-7, with a weak D call TRBD1 (6 bases). CDR3 size: 13 residues. Germline values: CDR1 SGHNT, CDR2 YENEEA. Trimming removed 4 bases from V and 5 bases from J, with 12 bases in between. The CDR3 nucleotides read TGTGCCAGCAGCTCGCCAGGGGTTCACGAGCAGTACTTC. Translated, it gives CASSSPGVHEQYF.

The chain has TRBV5-1 and TRBJ2-2, with D possibly TRBD1 on 6 matching bases. This CDR3 has 16 residues. The germline V and J ends were trimmed by 2 bases and 1 base, with 12 bases remaining between them. The V gene's germline CDR1 is SGHRS and CDR2 YFSETQ. The CDR3 region is CASSLSPGQNTGELFF. As DNA, the CDR3 is TGCGCCAGCAGCTTATCGCCGGGACAGAACACCGGGGAGCTGTTTTTT.

V is TRBV12-3 or TRBV12-4 and J is TRBJ2-5; 7 nucleotides align to TRBD1. V shed 5 bases, J shed 5 bases, and the junction held 5 bases outside the gene matches. This CDR3 is 13 amino acids long. As DNA, the CDR3 is TGTGCCAGCAGTAGGGGGCAGGGGGAGACCCAGTACTTC. Protein: CASSRGQGETQYF.

The chain combines TRBV18 with TRBJ2-1, with 9 bases matching TRBD1. V trimming: 2 bases; J trimming: 7 bases; junction bases outside the gene matches: 3. Germline assignment: CDR1 KGHSH and CDR2 LQKENI. This CDR3 region has 14 residues. CDR3 nucleotides: TGTGCCAGCTCACCAGGGACAGGGAGGAATGAGCAGTTCTTC. It encodes CASSPGTGRNEQFF.

V and J are TRBV7-6 and TRBJ1-3; D may be TRBD1 (5 bases). Germline loops: CDR1 SGHVS, CDR2 FNYEAQ. V lost 4 bases and J 4 bases, leaving 17 bases between the germline ends. This CDR3 comprises 16 residues. This CDR3 is CASSSPGALGGNTIYF. In nucleotides, the CDR3 is TGTGCCAGCAGCTCCCCTGGGGCCCTGGGCGGAAACACCATATATTTT.

The CDR3 DNA reads TGTGCCAGCAGTGGCTTTAGCGGGGGGCCAAGCTCCTACGAGCAGTACTTC. Amino acids: CASSGFSGGPSSYEQYF. The V call is TRBV11-2, the J call TRBJ2-7; 10 nucleotides agree with TRBD2. The germline gives CDR1 SGHAT, CDR2 FQNNGV. CDR3 length equals 17 residues. V shed 6 bases, J shed 0 bases, and the junction held 11 bases outside the gene matches.

This clone was seen once. The chain combines TRBV18 with TRBJ1-1, with D perhaps TRBD1 (6 bases). CDR1 KGHSH and CDR2 LQKENI come from the germline V gene. V was pared by 4 bases and J by 1 base, with 13 bases between. The CDR3 sequence is 15 residues long. For the CDR3, the DNA is TGTGCCAGCTCACGTTCCAGGGGTGGGAACACTGAAGCTTTCTTT. It is translated as CASSRSRGGNTEAFF. The entire variable domain, with the rest obtained from reference TRBV18 and TRBJ1-1, is as follows: NAGVMQNPRHLVRRRGQEARLRCSPMKGHSHVYWYRQLPEEGLKFMVYLQKENIIDESGMPKERFSAEFPKEGPSILRIQQVVRGDSAAYFCASSRSRGGNTEAFFGQGTRLTVV.

The CDR3 spells CASSSVGTNYGYTF. The CDR3 nucleotides read TGTGCCAGCAGCTCTGTCGGGACAAACTATGGCTACACCTTC. The rearrangement joins TRBV5-8 to TRBJ1-2; a possible D gene is TRBD1 (6 bases). V lost 3 bases, J lost 2 bases, and 11 bases lay in between. CDR1 and CDR2 (germline): SGHTS, YDEGEE. CDR3 length: 14 residues.

This clone was seen once. The genes are TRBV27 and TRBJ2-6; 7 bases are shared with TRBD1. Germline V gene data show CDR1 as MNHEY and CDR2 as SMNVEV (reference sequence). The CDR3 length is 16 residues. Unmatched junction bases numbered 4, after V lost 5 bases and J lost 0 bases. Written as DNA, the CDR3 is TGTGCCAGCAGTGGGACAGCGCTCTCTGGGGCCAACGTCCTGACTTTC. Translating it yields CASSGTALSGANVLTF. Filled out from reference TRBV27 and TRBJ2-6, the complete variable domain reads EAQVTQNPRYLITVTGKKLTVTCSQNMNHEYMSWYRQDPGLGLRQIYYSMNVEVTDKGDVPEGYKVSRKEKRNFPLILESPSPNQTSLYFCASSGTALSGANVLTFGAGSRLTVL.

This chain connects TRBV5-1 to TRBJ2-1; 13 positions agree with TRBD2. In germline, CDR1 is SGHRS, CDR2 YFSETQ. CDR3 length equals 18 residues. With V trimmed by 0 bases and J by 5 bases, 8 bases remained unmatched. CDR3 bases: TGCGCCAGCAGCTTGGGGAGGACTAGCGGGGGAATCAACAATGAGCAGTTCTTC. It translates to CASSLGRTSGGINNEQFF.

The genes are TRBV1 and TRBJ2-7; the tabulated D call, TRBD2, remains unverified against the DNA. TRBV1 counts as a pseudogene. The CDR3 has 14 residues. This CDR3 is CTSSRVGATYEQYF. The CDR3 coding sequence is TGCACCAGCAGCCGAGTGGGAGCCACCTACGAGCAGTACTTC.

The rearrangement joins TRBV18 to TRBJ2-1; 9 bases map to TRBD2. This CDR3 contains 21 residues. In germline, CDR1 is KGHSH, CDR2 LQKENI. The junction had 18 bases not matched to a gene; V was cut back by 3 bases and J by 0 bases. CDR3: CASSPTGIAGALTSSYNEQFF. Written as DNA, the CDR3 is TGTGCCAGCTCACCCACGGGCATAGCGGGGGCCCTAACCAGCTCCTACAATGAGCAGTTCTTC.

The CDR3 bases are TGTGCCAGCAGCCAAACCAAAACCCAATACCGGGACAGCCTAAACTATGGCTACACCTTC. Residues: CASSQTKTQYRDSLNYGYTF. The chain is built from TRBV3-1 (or the pseudogene TRBV3-2) and TRBJ1-2; TRBD1 matches at 7 bases. This CDR3 has 20 residues. The trim removed 2 bases at V and 2 bases at J, leaving 20 bases unmatched. Germline V gene data show CDR1 as LGHDT and CDR2 as YNNKEL (reference sequence).

The rearrangement links TRBV18 to TRBJ1-5, with D tentatively TRBD1 (5 bases). Germline V gene lookup returns CDR1 KGHSH and CDR2 LQKENI. The V and J ends lost 2 bases and 3 bases respectively, with 11 bases between them. The length of the CDR3 is 15 residues. Here the CDR3 reads CASSPETAFNQPQHF. Written as DNA, the CDR3 is TGTGCCAGCTCACCAGAGACAGCTTTCAATCAGCCCCAGCATTTT.

The rearrangement uses TRBV12-5 and TRBJ2-3; the match to TRBD2 covers 13 bases. J gave up 7 bases and V 7 bases, and 8 bases lay outside the gene matches. The CDR3 runs 15 residues. Germline V lookup: CDR1 LGHNT, CDR2 FRNRAP. The CDR3 region is CASATGTSGTYTQYF. As DNA, the CDR3 is TGTGCTAGTGCGACCGGGACTAGCGGGACCTATACGCAGTATTTT. Based on the CDR3 plus reference TRBV12-5 and TRBJ2-3, the full variable domain is DARVTQTPRHKVTEMGQEVTMRCQPILGHNTVFWYRQTMMQGLELLAYFRNRAPLDDSGMPKDRFSAEMPDATLATLKIQPSEPRDSAVYFCASATGTSGTYTQYFGPGTRLTVL.